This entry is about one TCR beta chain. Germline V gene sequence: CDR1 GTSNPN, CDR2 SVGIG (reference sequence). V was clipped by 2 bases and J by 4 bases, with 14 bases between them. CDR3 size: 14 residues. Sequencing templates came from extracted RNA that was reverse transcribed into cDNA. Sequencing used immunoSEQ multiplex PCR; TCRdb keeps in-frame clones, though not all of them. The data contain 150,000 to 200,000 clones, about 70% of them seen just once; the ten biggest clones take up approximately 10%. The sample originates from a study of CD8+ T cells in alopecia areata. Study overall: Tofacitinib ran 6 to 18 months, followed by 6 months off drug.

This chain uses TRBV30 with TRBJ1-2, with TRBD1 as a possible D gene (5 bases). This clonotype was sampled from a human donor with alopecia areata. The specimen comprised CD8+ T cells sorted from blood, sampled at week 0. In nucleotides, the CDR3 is TGTGCCTGGAGTCCTCCTCTCGGGGGCTATGGCTACACCTTC. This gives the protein CAWSPPLGGYGYTF.